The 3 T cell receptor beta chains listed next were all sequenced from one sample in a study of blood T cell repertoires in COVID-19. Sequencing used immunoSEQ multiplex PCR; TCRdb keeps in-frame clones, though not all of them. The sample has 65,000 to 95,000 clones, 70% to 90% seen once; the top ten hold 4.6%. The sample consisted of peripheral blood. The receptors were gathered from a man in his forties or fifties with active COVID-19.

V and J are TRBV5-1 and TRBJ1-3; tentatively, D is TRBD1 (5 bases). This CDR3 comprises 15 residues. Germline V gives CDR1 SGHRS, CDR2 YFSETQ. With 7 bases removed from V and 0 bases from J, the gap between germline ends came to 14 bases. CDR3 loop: CASSLPGGSGNTIYF. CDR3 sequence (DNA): TGCGCCAGCTCCCTGCCGGGGGGCTCTGGAAACACCATATATTTT.

The CDR3 coding sequence is TGTGCCAGCAGGCAGGGGGCGCAGAGTGAGCAGTTCTTC. Its translation: CASRQGAQSEQFF. J is TRBJ2-1 and V is TRBV28, with 8 bases that match TRBD1. Losses at the gene ends were 6 bases for V and 9 bases for J; bases not matched to a gene: 7. CDR3 length equals 13 residues. Germline V gives CDR1 MDHEN, CDR2 SYDVKM.

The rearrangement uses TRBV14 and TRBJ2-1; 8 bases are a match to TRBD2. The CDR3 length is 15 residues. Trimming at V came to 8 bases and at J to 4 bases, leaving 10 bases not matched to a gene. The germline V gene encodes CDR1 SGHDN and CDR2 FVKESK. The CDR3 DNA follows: TGTGCCAGCGCCAACGGGGGGGCGGGGTACAATGAGCAGTTCTTC. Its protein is CASANGGAGYNEQFF.